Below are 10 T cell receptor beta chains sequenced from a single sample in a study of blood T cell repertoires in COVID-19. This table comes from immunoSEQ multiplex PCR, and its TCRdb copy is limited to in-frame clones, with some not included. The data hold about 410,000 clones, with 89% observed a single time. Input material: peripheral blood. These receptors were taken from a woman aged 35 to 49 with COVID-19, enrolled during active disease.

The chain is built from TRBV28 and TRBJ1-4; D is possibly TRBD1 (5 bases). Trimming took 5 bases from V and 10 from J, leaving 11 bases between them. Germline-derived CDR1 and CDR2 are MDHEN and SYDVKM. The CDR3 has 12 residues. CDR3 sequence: CASSRTQRKLFF. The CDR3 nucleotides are TGTGCCAGCAGTCGGACACAGAGAAAACTGTTTTTT.

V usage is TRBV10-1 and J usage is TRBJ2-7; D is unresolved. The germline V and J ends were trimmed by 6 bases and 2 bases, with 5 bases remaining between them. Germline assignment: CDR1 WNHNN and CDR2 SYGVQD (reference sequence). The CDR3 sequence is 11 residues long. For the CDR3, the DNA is TGCGCCAGCAGACAACCCTACGAGCAGTACTTC. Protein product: CASRQPYEQYF.

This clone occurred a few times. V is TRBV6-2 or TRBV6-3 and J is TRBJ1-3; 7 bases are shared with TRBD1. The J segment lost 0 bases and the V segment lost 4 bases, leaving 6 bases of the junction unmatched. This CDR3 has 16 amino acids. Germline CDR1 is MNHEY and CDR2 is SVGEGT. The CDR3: CASSSDRSPSGNTIYF. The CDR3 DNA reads TGTGCCAGCAGTTCGGACAGGAGCCCCTCTGGAAACACCATATATTTT.

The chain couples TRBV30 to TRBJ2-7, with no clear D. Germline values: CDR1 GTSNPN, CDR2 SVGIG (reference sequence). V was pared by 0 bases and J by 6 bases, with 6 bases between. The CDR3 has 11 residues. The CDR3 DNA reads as TGTGCCTGGAGTGTAGTGCGCGAGCAGTACTTC. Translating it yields CAWSVVREQYF.

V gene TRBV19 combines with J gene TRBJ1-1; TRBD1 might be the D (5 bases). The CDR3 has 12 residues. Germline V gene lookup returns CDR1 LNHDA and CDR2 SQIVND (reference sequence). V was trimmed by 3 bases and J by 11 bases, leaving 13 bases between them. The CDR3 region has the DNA TGTGCCAGTAGTATTATCGGGAGGGGCGCTTTCTTT. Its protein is CASSIIGRGAFF.

The CDR3 DNA reads as TGTGCCAGCAGCTTATGGGGGACAGGAAGATACACCGGGGAGCTGTTTTTT. This translates into CASSLWGTGRYTGELFF. The V gene is TRBV7-8, the J gene TRBJ2-2; 8 bases align to TRBD1. Germline V CDR1 and CDR2: SGHVS, FQNEAQ. V lost 2 bases to trimming and J lost 3 bases; unmatched junction nucleotides: 8. The CDR3 loop spans 17 amino acids.

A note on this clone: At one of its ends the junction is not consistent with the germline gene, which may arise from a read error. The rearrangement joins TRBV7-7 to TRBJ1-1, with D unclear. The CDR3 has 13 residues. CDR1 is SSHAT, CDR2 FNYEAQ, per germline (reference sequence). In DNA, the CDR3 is TGTGCTAGCAGCTTAGATCAGAACACTGAAGCTTTCTTT. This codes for CASSLDQNTEAFF.

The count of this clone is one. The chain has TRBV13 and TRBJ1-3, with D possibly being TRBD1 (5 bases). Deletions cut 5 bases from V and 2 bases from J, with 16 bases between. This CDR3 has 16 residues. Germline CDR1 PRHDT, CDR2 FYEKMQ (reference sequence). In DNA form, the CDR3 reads TGTGCCAGCAGCCTCAGACCCGGGGGGGCTGGAAACACCATATATTTT. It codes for CASSLRPGGAGNTIYF.

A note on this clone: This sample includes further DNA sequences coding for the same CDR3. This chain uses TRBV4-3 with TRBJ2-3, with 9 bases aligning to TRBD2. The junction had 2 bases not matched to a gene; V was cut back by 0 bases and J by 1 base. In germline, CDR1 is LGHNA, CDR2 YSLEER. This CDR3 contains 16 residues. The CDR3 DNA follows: TGCGCCAGCAGCCAAGACTTAGCGGGGGGCACAGATACGCAGTATTTT. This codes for CASSQDLAGGTDTQYF.

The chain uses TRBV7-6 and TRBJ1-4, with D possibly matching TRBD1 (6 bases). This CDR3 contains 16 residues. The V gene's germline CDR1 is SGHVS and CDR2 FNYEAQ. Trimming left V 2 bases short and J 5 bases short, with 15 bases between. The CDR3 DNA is TGTGCCAGCAGCTTAAACAGGGCCTGGGGCAATGAAAAACTGTTTTTT. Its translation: CASSLNRAWGNEKLFF.